The 21 T cell receptor beta chains below all came from one sample that was sequenced in a study of shared clonotypes between healthy human individuals. The assay was immunoSEQ multiplex PCR, and TCRdb's table has in-frame clones only and misses some. The sample lists 2 million to 2.5 million clones; 85% to 95% were seen once. The sample was naive CD4+ T cells from PBMCs. Subset specified: CD45RA+ positively selected. These receptors came from a man aged 18-30 years in good health. Some clones in this sample may be carry-over from other donors' samples.

The chain is built from TRBV14 and TRBJ2-7; TRBD1 aligns across 9 bases. Germline V gene data show CDR1 as SGHDN and CDR2 as FVKESK. The CDR3 length is 14 residues. J gave up 2 bases and V 4 bases, and 3 bases lay outside the gene matches. CDR3 DNA: TGTGCCAGCAGCCTCGGGACAGGGCCCTACGAGCAGTACTTC. Its translation: CASSLGTGPYEQYF.

This chain links TRBV11-2 with TRBJ1-1; D perhaps matches TRBD1 (5 bases). V dropped 5 bases and J dropped 1 base, with 14 bases sitting between them. CDR1 and CDR2 from the germline V gene are SGHAT and FQNNGV. The CDR3 has 15 amino acids. CDR3 nucleotide sequence: TGTGCCAGCAGCCGTCGAGGCGGGGGGAACACTGAAGCTTTCTTT. Its protein product is CASSRRGGGNTEAFF.

The rearrangement links TRBV2 to TRBJ1-1, with a possible D match to TRBD1 (6 bases). This CDR3 has 15 amino acids. Trimming removed 5 bases from V and 4 bases from J, with 17 bases in between. Germline V gene lookup returns CDR1 SNHLY and CDR2 FYNNEI. The DNA for the CDR3 is TGTGCCAGCAGTTTACAGGGCCCGGGGAGCACTGAAGCTTTCTTT. This translates into CASSLQGPGSTEAFF.

The rearrangement joins TRBV10-3 to TRBJ2-1; 8 bases line up with TRBD1. The CDR3 contains 16 residues. Unmatched junction bases numbered 14, after V lost 9 bases and J lost 4 bases. CDR1 and CDR2 (germline): ENHRY, SYGVKD. The CDR3 DNA follows: TGTGCCATAGGACAGGGAGGAGCGGGCTTATACAATGAGCAGTTCTTC. Its translation is CAIGQGGAGLYNEQFF.

This clone was seen a single time. The rearrangement links TRBV2 to TRBJ2-7; TRBD2 might be the D (5 bases). V was trimmed by 6 bases and J by 0 bases, leaving 15 bases between them. The CDR3 contains 15 residues. Germline V gene lookup returns CDR1 SNHLY and CDR2 FYNNEI. CDR3 DNA: TGTGCCAGCAGCGGGATGGACGGTCTCTCCTACGAGCAGTACTTC. This gives the protein CASSGMDGLSYEQYF.

The sample holds one count of this clone. The rearrangement links TRBV7-9 to TRBJ2-5; D possibly matches TRBD1 or TRBD2 (5 bases each). V was shortened by 2 bases and J by 5 bases, with 9 bases between the two germline ends. This CDR3 has 13 residues. CDR1 and CDR2 (germline): SEHNR, FQNEAQ (reference sequence). This CDR3 is CASSLPWGETQYF. The DNA for the CDR3 is TGTGCCAGCAGCTTACCGTGGGGGGAGACCCAGTACTTC.

About this clone: Additional DNA sequences in this sample encode the identical CDR3. The chain combines TRBV5-4 with TRBJ2-3; D tentatively fits TRBD1 or TRBD2 (5 bases each). This CDR3 region has 15 residues. Trimming removed 0 bases from V and 1 base from J, with 9 bases in between. Germline loops: CDR1 SGHNT, CDR2 YYREEE (reference sequence). The CDR3 nucleotides read TGTGCCAGCAGCTTGGGGCAGGGACGCACAGATACGCAGTATTTT. Translated, it gives CASSLGQGRTDTQYF.

As for this clone: Other DNA sequences from this sample encode an identical CDR3 as well. The V and J genes are TRBV6-1 and TRBJ2-5, with D maybe TRBD2 (6 bases). The V gene lost 2 bases and the J gene lost 2 bases, with 9 bases spanning the gap. Germline-derived CDR1 and CDR2 are MNHNS and SASEGT. CDR3 size: 14 residues. CDR3 coding DNA: TGTGCCAGCAGTGAACGGGGGAGACAAGAGACCCAGTACTTC. Its protein product is CASSERGRQETQYF.

This clone has a single count. The chain links TRBV7-9 to TRBJ1-2, with TRBD1 identical over 7 bases. The CDR3 loop spans 15 amino acids. Germline-derived CDR1 and CDR2 are SEHNR and FQNEAQ (reference sequence). V shed 4 bases and J 6 bases; nucleotides not matched to a gene: 11. The CDR3 sequence is CASSYESGQADGYTF. The CDR3 region has the DNA TGTGCCAGCAGCTATGAATCTGGACAGGCGGATGGCTACACCTTC.

The chain combines TRBV29-1 with TRBJ2-5; D gene ambiguous. Germline V gene data show CDR1 as SQVTM and CDR2 as ANQGSEA. CDR3 length: 14 amino acids. V gave up 3 bases and J gave up 2 bases, with 13 bases separating them. The CDR3 bases are TGCAGCGTTGAGAGGATGGTAGAACAAGAGACCCAGTACTTC. The encoded protein is CSVERMVEQETQYF.

The chain employs TRBV2 and TRBJ1-2, with D possibly matching TRBD1 (5 bases). This CDR3 spans 14 amino acids. Trimming removed 4 bases at V and 3 bases at J, with 12 bases between. Germline V gene sequence: CDR1 SNHLY, CDR2 FYNNEI. The CDR3 nucleotides are TGTGCCAGCAGTGTTGGGGGGGGAGACTATGGCTACACCTTC. Its protein product is CASSVGGGDYGYTF.

The chain couples TRBV29-1 to TRBJ1-1; D gene ambiguous. V lost 3 bases and J 0 bases, leaving 11 bases between the germline ends. CDR1 and CDR2 (germline): SQVTM, ANQGSEA. This CDR3 has 14 residues. The CDR3 DNA reads TGCAGCGTTGAGGGCGGGGAGATGAACACTGAAGCTTTCTTT. Amino acid sequence: CSVEGGEMNTEAFF.

The gene calls are TRBV28 and TRBJ1-5, with 8 nucleotides matching TRBD1. Per germline, CDR1 MDHEN and CDR2 SYDVKM. The CDR3 consists of 16 residues. V was clipped by 5 bases and J by 3 bases; unmatched bases: 9. In nucleotides, the CDR3 is TGTGCCAGCAGTCTCGCAGGGGGCTCAATCAATCAGCCCCAGCATTTT. It translates to CASSLAGGSINQPQHF.

For this clone: The identical CDR3 is also encoded by other nucleotide sequences in the sample. V usage is TRBV5-1 and J usage is TRBJ1-1; D gene uncertain. The CDR3 contains 13 residues. The germline V gene has CDR1 SGHRS and CDR2 YFSETQ. With 3 bases removed from V and 1 base from J, the gap between germline ends came to 7 bases. The CDR3 loop reads CASSSSRNTEAFF. CDR3 coding DNA: TGCGCCAGCAGCTCGTCACGGAACACTGAAGCTTTCTTT.

The J gene is TRBJ1-5, the V gene TRBV25-1, with D perhaps matching TRBD1 (6 bases). V was pared by 4 bases and J by 5 bases, with 15 bases between. Looked up from germline, CDR1 is MGHDK and CDR2 is SYGVNS. The CDR3 extends over 15 amino acids. CDR3 bases: TGTGCCAGCAGTGGGCTGGGTGGGGGCGATCAGCCCCAGCATTTT. It translates to CASSGLGGGDQPQHF.

The sample holds one count of this clone. The V and J genes are TRBV19 and TRBJ2-7; TRBD2 aligns across 14 bases. The V segment lost 10 bases and the J segment 12 bases; nucleotides outside the gene matches: 17. The CDR3 covers 15 residues. Germline V gene lookup returns CDR1 LNHDA and CDR2 SQIVND (reference sequence). This CDR3 reads CATRETSGRAGRGYF. In DNA, the CDR3 is TGTGCCACCCGGGAGACTAGCGGGAGGGCCGGCCGAGGGTACTTC. The full variable domain, with the rest looked up from reference TRBV19 and TRBJ2-7, is DGGITQSPKYLFRKEGQNVTLSCEQNLNHDAMYWYRQDPGQGLRLIYYSQIVNDFQKGDIAEGYSVSREKKESFPLTVTSAQKNPTAFYLCATRETSGRAGRGYFGPGTRLTVT.

The J gene is TRBJ1-4, the V gene TRBV14; perhaps TRBD1 as D (5 bases). CDR1 SGHDN and CDR2 FVKESK come from the germline V gene. This CDR3 comprises 15 residues. With 4 bases removed from V and 5 bases from J, the gap between germline ends came to 14 bases. In nucleotides, the CDR3 is TGTGCCAGCAGCCGGACCGGGGCCAGAAATGAAAAACTGTTTTTT. Its protein product is CASSRTGARNEKLFF. Filled out from reference TRBV14 and TRBJ1-4, the complete variable domain reads EAGVTQFPSHSVIEKGQTVTLRCDPISGHDNLYWYRRVMGKEIKFLLHFVKESKQDESGMPNNRFLAERTGGTYSTLKVQPAELEDSGVYFCASSRTGARNEKLFFGSGTQLSVL.

The chain carries TRBV28 and TRBJ2-1; 9 bases match TRBD2. CDR1 is MDHEN, CDR2 SYDVKM, per germline. This CDR3 contains 15 residues. Trimming cost V 6 bases and J 4 bases; bases outside gene matches: 7. The chain's CDR3 is CASSLGLASYNEQFF. CDR3 DNA: TGTGCCAGCAGCCTCGGACTAGCGTCTTACAATGAGCAGTTCTTC.

The chain combines TRBV15 with TRBJ2-3, with TRBD2 matching over 12 bases. V shed 9 bases, J shed 0 bases, and the junction held 13 bases outside the gene matches. The CDR3 is made up of 18 amino acids. The germline gives CDR1 LNHNV, CDR2 YYDKDF (reference sequence). The CDR3 region has the DNA TGTGCCACGCGTCCCGCTAGCGGGAGGGCCGCCAGCACAGATACGCAGTATTTT. Translated, it gives CATRPASGRAASTDTQYF.

J is TRBJ2-7 and V is TRBV2, with D perhaps matching TRBD1 or TRBD2 (6 bases each). Trimming pared 6 bases from V and 0 bases from J, leaving 12 bases between. The germline V gene has CDR1 SNHLY and CDR2 FYNNEI. There are 14 residues in the CDR3. This chain's CDR3 is CASRFRGHSYEQYF. CDR3 DNA: TGTGCCAGCAGATTTCGGGGGCACTCCTACGAGCAGTACTTC.

V and J are TRBV5-4 and TRBJ2-1; TRBD2 matches at 7 bases. The CDR3 runs to 14 residues. The V gene's germline CDR1 is SGHNT and CDR2 YYREEE (reference sequence). Trimming cost V 6 bases and J 1 base; bases outside gene matches: 4. CDR3 bases: TGTGCCAGCAAAGGCGGGGGTTCCTACAATGAGCAGTTCTTC. Its translation: CASKGGGSYNEQFF.